The next 23 T cell receptor beta chains were all read from a single sample in a study of radiotherapy plus CTLA-4 blockade in lung cancer. This table comes from immunoSEQ multiplex PCR, and its TCRdb copy is limited to in-frame clones, with some not included. The sample has 75,000 to 80,000 clones; 85% to 90% are singletons. Sequences were derived from peripheral blood, sampled from a patient treated with radiotherapy plus ipilimumab. These receptor sequences come from a human donor with non-small cell lung cancer who had stable disease on radiotherapy plus ipilimumab.

The CDR3 sequence: CASSPRLGTLNSPLHF. As DNA, the CDR3 is TGTGCCAGCAGCCCAAGACTCGGGACACTTAATTCACCCCTCCACTTT. The chain joins TRBV7-6 to TRBJ1-6; D is possibly TRBD1 (6 bases). Germline values: CDR1 SGHVS, CDR2 FNYEAQ. V dropped 5 bases and J dropped 6 bases, with 17 bases sitting between them. This CDR3 region has 16 residues.

This clone was observed a single time. The same CDR3 is also encoded by other DNA sequences in this sample. The CDR3 DNA is TGTGCCAGCGTCCTCCTTCAGGGCACTGAAGCTTTCTTT. Translating it yields CASVLLQGTEAFF. The chain is built from TRBV28 and TRBJ1-1; possible D gene TRBD1, 5 bases. V was pared by 8 bases and J by 4 bases, with 14 bases between. The CDR3 length is 13 residues. Germline V gene sequence: CDR1 MDHEN, CDR2 SYDVKM.

The chain combines TRBV7-2 with TRBJ1-5; 8 nucleotides line up with TRBD1. The CDR3 has 15 residues. Germline CDR1 and CDR2: SGHTA and FQGNSA. After removal of 3 bases from V and 7 bases from J, the junction contained 8 bases not matched to a gene. As DNA, the CDR3 is TGTGCCAGCAGCTTGGGACAGGCGAGAGGACAGCCCCAGCATTTT. The encoded protein is CASSLGQARGQPQHF.

The chain recombines TRBV18 with TRBJ2-3; 11 bases line up with TRBD2. V dropped 3 bases and J dropped 10; count of bases not matched to a gene: 6. Germline CDR1 KGHSH, CDR2 LQKENI. The CDR3 runs 14 residues. The CDR3 bases are TGTGCCAGCTCACCTACCGGGACTAGCGGCGCGCAGTATTTT. The encoded protein is CASSPTGTSGAQYF.

The chain has TRBV28 and TRBJ2-5, with no clear D. Germline assignment: CDR1 MDHEN and CDR2 SYDVKM. With 3 bases removed from V and 2 bases from J, the gap between germline ends came to 13 bases. This CDR3 has 15 residues. The CDR3 DNA reads TGTGCCAGCAGTTTTCTGGGGTATGGTCAAGAGACCCAGTACTTC. This encodes CASSFLGYGQETQYF.

The rearrangement joins TRBV11-2 to TRBJ2-5, with D perhaps matching TRBD2 (6 bases). V shed 7 bases and J shed 5 bases, with 20 bases lying between them. The germline CDR1 and CDR2 sequences are SGHAT and FQNNGV. The CDR3 extends over 15 amino acids. The CDR3 reads CASIWGTNAGETQYF. The CDR3 DNA reads TGTGCCAGCATTTGGGGCACGAACGCGGGGGAGACCCAGTACTTC.

This clone showed up just once. The J gene is TRBJ1-2, the V gene TRBV2; 8 nucleotides agree with TRBD1. V gave up 6 bases and J gave up 3 bases; unmatched junction bases: 15. From germline, CDR1 is SNHLY and CDR2 FYNNEI. The CDR3 contains 17 residues. CDR3 in amino acids: CASRFGQGGYPDYGYTF. CDR3 DNA sequence: TGTGCCAGCAGATTCGGACAGGGTGGCTATCCGGACTATGGCTACACCTTC.

This clone was seen just once. Within the sample, other DNA sequences also encode this same CDR3. The J gene is TRBJ2-1, the V gene TRBV18, with D possibly TRBD2 on 5 matching bases. The V end lost 3 bases, the J end lost 1 base, and 7 bases lay between the germline ends. The CDR3 totals 14 residues. CDR1 and CDR2 from the germline V gene are KGHSH and LQKENI. CDR3 loop: CASSPGGSYNEQFF. The CDR3 bases are TGTGCCAGCTCACCTGGCGGGTCCTACAATGAGCAGTTCTTC.

This chain joins TRBV6-1 and TRBJ1-1; TRBD1 matches 7 bases. CDR3 length: 15 residues. The germline CDR1 and CDR2 sequences are MNHNS and SASEGT. V lost 6 bases to trimming and J lost 3 bases; unmatched junction nucleotides: 10. The CDR3 loop is CASRGQVTRYTEAFF. CDR3 nucleotide sequence: TGTGCCAGCAGAGGACAGGTAACTCGGTACACTGAAGCTTTCTTT.

V is TRBV9 and J is TRBJ1-2, with D perhaps TRBD1 (6 bases). The germline V gene encodes CDR1 SGDLS and CDR2 YYNGEE. The CDR3 is 13 residues long. Trimming took 5 bases from V and 4 from J, leaving 12 bases between them. In DNA form, the CDR3 reads TGTGCCAGCAGGCCGTCGGGGGCCTATGGCTACACCTTC. Its protein product is CASRPSGAYGYTF.

V is TRBV13 and J is TRBJ2-7, with D maybe TRBD2 (5 bases). Trimming took off 5 bases at V and 8 bases at J, with 16 bases between the two ends. The CDR3 covers 13 residues. Germline V lookup: CDR1 PRHDT, CDR2 FYEKMQ (reference sequence). CDR3 nucleotides: TGTGCCAGCAGCCAAGGACTGTCGACCCAGCAGTACTTC. Amino acids: CASSQGLSTQQYF.

This chain's CDR3 is CASSLYRGLSNQPQHF. DNA of the CDR3: TGTGCCAGCAGTTTGTACAGGGGTTTAAGCAATCAGCCCCAGCATTTT. The rearrangement uses TRBV28 and TRBJ1-5, with TRBD1 matching over 7 bases. The CDR3 is 16 residues long. Germline values: CDR1 MDHEN, CDR2 SYDVKM. J gave up 1 base and V 3 bases, and 6 bases lay outside the gene matches.

This clone was seen just once. V usage is TRBV6-5 and J usage is TRBJ2-7, with D unclear. CDR1 and CDR2 from the germline V gene are MNHEY and SVGAGI. Trimming removed 0 bases at V and 6 bases at J, with 9 bases between. The CDR3 runs 13 residues. The CDR3 DNA follows: TGTGCCAGCAGTTACTCGGAGAGATCCGAGCAGTACTTC. As protein: CASSYSERSEQYF.

The chain has TRBV2 and TRBJ1-5; D is possibly TRBD1 (5 bases). Germline assignment: CDR1 SNHLY and CDR2 FYNNEI. The V end lost 7 bases, the J end lost 0 bases, and 7 bases lay between the germline ends. CDR3 length: 13 amino acids. The CDR3 loop is CASKGFSNQPQHF. CDR3 sequence (DNA): TGTGCCAGCAAGGGGTTTAGCAATCAGCCCCAGCATTTT.

The rearrangement joins TRBV10-1 to TRBJ2-2; TRBD1 might be the D (5 bases). The CDR3 is 14 residues long. Trimming shortened V by 5 bases and J by 5 bases, and 12 bases separated the two germline ends. Germline-derived CDR1 and CDR2 are WNHNN and SYGVQD (reference sequence). The CDR3 spells CASSFGRVTGELFF. In DNA, the CDR3 is TGCGCCAGCAGTTTTGGCAGGGTGACCGGGGAGCTGTTTTTT.

The chain carries TRBV7-9 and TRBJ1-6; 7 bases fit TRBD1. This CDR3 is 16 amino acids long. The V gene's germline CDR1 is SEHNR and CDR2 FQNEAQ (reference sequence). The V and J ends lost 4 bases and 3 bases, in that order; junction bases with no gene match: 6. The CDR3 loop is CASSSQGGVYNSPLHF. DNA for the CDR3: TGTGCCAGCAGCTCTCAGGGGGGCGTCTATAATTCACCCCTCCACTTT.

The rearrangement joins TRBV5-6 to TRBJ2-2, with TRBD2 matching over 15 bases. The CDR3 loop spans 19 amino acids. V dropped 4 bases and J dropped 4; count of bases not matched to a gene: 11. Germline V gives CDR1 SGHDT, CDR2 YYEEEE. CDR3 nucleotides: TGTGCCAGCAGCCCGAAGGGACTAGCGGGAGGCGGGCGCACCGGGGAGCTGTTTTTT. As protein: CASSPKGLAGGGRTGELFF.

The chain combines TRBV5-1 with TRBJ1-2; D not certain. Germline loops: CDR1 SGHRS, CDR2 YFSETQ. There are 16 residues in the CDR3. The V gene lost 0 bases and the J gene lost 0 bases, with 12 bases spanning the gap. CDR3 amino acids: CASSLGPSGTNYGYTF. CDR3 coding DNA: TGCGCCAGCAGCTTGGGACCCTCCGGTACTAACTATGGCTACACCTTC.

The chain recombines TRBV7-3 with TRBJ2-2; 8 bases match TRBD1. The junction had 2 bases not matched to a gene; V was cut back by 5 bases and J by 6 bases. CDR1 is SGHTA, CDR2 FQGTGA, per germline. CDR3 length: 13 residues. The CDR3 DNA sequence: TGTGCCAGCAGCAGGACAGGGCCCGGGGAGCTGTTTTTT. It translates to CASSRTGPGELFF.

The chain couples TRBV28 to TRBJ1-2; 12 bases fit TRBD1. Germline loops: CDR1 MDHEN, CDR2 SYDVKM. V lost 8 bases to trimming and J lost 0 bases; unmatched junction nucleotides: 4. This CDR3 has 15 amino acids. The CDR3 DNA is TGTGCCAGCGGGACAGGGGGCTCGACTAACTATGGCTACACCTTC. Translated: CASGTGGSTNYGYTF.

On this clone: The sample carries other DNA sequences with the same CDR3. The genes are TRBV5-1 and TRBJ1-5; 9 bases agree with TRBD1. Unmatched junction bases numbered 10, after V lost 2 bases and J lost 13 bases. This CDR3 spans 14 amino acids. Germline V gene sequence: CDR1 SGHRS, CDR2 YFSETQ. The CDR3 protein is CASSFLGQGGEQHF. In nucleotides, the CDR3 is TGCGCCAGCAGCTTTTTGGGACAGGGAGGCGAACAGCATTTT.

The chain couples TRBV28 to TRBJ1-1; the D gene is possibly TRBD1 (5 bases). The germline V gene encodes CDR1 MDHEN and CDR2 SYDVKM. There are 14 residues in the CDR3. With 1 base removed from V and 7 bases from J, the gap between germline ends came to 13 bases. In DNA, the CDR3 is TGTGCCAGCAGTTTATTCGGGGGGATTGGTGAAGCTTTCTTT. Its translation: CASSLFGGIGEAFF.

This chain links TRBV5-1 with TRBJ2-3; D gene ambiguous. Trimming removed 0 bases at V and 6 bases at J, with 8 bases between. The CDR3 is 13 amino acids. Germline V gives CDR1 SGHRS, CDR2 YFSETQ. The CDR3 here is CASSLVPADTQYF. The CDR3 region has the DNA TGCGCCAGCAGCTTGGTTCCCGCGGATACGCAGTATTTT.